The rows below give T cell receptor beta chains drawn from one sample of a study of T cells in Graves' hyperthyroidism and ophthalmopathy. Each CDR3 protein is one row after TCRdb ran MiXCR on the multiplex PCR reads. The sample has roughly 160,000 distinct CDR3 sequences, about 9.4% seen once. Input material: blood. These receptors originate from a woman between 18 and 29 years old with Graves' hyperthyroidism that later progressed to Graves' ophthalmopathy. CDR3s leave out the opening cysteine and the closing phenylalanine or tryptophan.

J,V,CDR3
TRBJ1-5,TRBV7-8,ASSLARGGRGNQPQH
TRBJ2-1,TRBV6-1,ASSGGLPTSGSYNEQF
TRBJ1-2,TRBV6-1,ASSELPHGQGKGYT
TRBJ1-3,TRBV3-1,ASSGPPGNTIY
TRBJ1-5,TRBV6-1,ASRLRAGFYSNQPQH
TRBJ2-1,TRBV28,ASSPRVRSGGAQF
TRBJ2-1,TRBV29-1,SVGGSTYNEQF
TRBJ1-1,TRBV6-6,ASSYSRYTEAF
TRBJ1-1,TRBV12-3/TRBV12-4,ASSLRTVTKGVTEAF
TRBJ2-5,TRBV28,ASSGTRDRGDETQY
TRBJ2-7,TRBV9,ASSVDGGQAWEQY
TRBJ2-1,TRBV6-4,ASSPSGTYNEQF
TRBJ1-1,TRBV30,ALEVNTGPEKAF
TRBJ2-2,TRBV6-1,ASSEAVGGGTGELF
TRBJ2-2,TRBV7-2,ASSLAGGGTNTGELF
TRBJ1-5,TRBV6-1,ASSDAGSGQPQH
TRBJ1-3,TRBV20-1,SARGSGNTIY
TRBJ2-2,TRBV4-1,ASSLGGYYTGELF
TRBJ2-1,TRBV30,AWSFQAYNEQF
TRBJ2-3,TRBV5-1,ASSSLGQPPTDTQY